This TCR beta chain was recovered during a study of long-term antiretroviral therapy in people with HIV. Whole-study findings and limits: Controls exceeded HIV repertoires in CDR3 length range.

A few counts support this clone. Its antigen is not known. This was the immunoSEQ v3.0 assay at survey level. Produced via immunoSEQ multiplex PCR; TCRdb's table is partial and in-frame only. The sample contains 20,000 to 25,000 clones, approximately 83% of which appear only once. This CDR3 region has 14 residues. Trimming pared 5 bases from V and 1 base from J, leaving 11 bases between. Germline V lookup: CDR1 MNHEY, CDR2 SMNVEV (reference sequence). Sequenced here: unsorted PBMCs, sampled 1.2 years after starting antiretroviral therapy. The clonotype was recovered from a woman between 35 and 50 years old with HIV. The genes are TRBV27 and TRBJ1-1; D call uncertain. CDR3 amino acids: CASSGFSRNTEAFF. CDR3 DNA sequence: TGTGCCAGCAGTGGATTCAGTCGGAACACTGAAGCTTTCTTT.